This passage covers 4 T cell receptor beta chains from one sample sequenced in a study of cytomegalovirus exposure and HLA in healthy donors. With 60 Vbeta and 13 Jbeta primers, the PCR was carried out. This table comes from immunoSEQ multiplex PCR, and its TCRdb copy is limited to in-frame clones, with some not included. The sample holds about 160,000 clones, 80% seen once. Material for sequencing was PBMCs. These receptors all stem from a male donor in good health and CMV-seropositive.

V usage is TRBV14 and J usage is TRBJ2-5, with TRBD1 matching 8 bases. The germline V gene encodes CDR1 SGHDN and CDR2 FVKESK. The CDR3 has 14 amino acids. Losses at the gene ends were 4 bases for V and 1 base for J; bases not matched to a gene: 2. The CDR3 region is CASSLDRGQETQYF. The CDR3 nucleotides are TGTGCCAGCAGCCTCGACAGGGGCCAAGAGACCCAGTACTTC.

The V and J genes are TRBV9 and TRBJ1-3, with TRBD1 matching 7 bases. CDR3 length: 15 residues. The trim removed 4 bases at V and 4 bases at J, leaving 8 bases unmatched. The germline CDR1 and CDR2 sequences are SGDLS and YYNGEE. In nucleotides, the CDR3 is TGTGCCAGCAGCCGCACAGGGGCCGTAGGAAACACCATATATTTT. Its translation is CASSRTGAVGNTIYF.

The chain couples TRBV7-2 to TRBJ2-2; 11 positions agree with TRBD2. The V segment lost 3 bases and the J segment 6 bases; nucleotides outside the gene matches: 6. CDR3 length equals 16 residues. Germline CDR1 and CDR2: SGHTA and FQGNSA. Here the CDR3 DNA reads TGTGCCAGCAGCTTTCGAGTAGCGGGAGGGCCCGGGGAGCTGTTTTTT. Encoded protein: CASSFRVAGGPGELFF.

J is TRBJ2-3 and V is TRBV25-1; 7 bases align to TRBD2. The CDR3 totals 14 residues. Germline V gene lookup returns CDR1 MGHDK and CDR2 SYGVNS. V shed 4 bases, J shed 0 bases, and the junction held 1 base outside the gene matches. The CDR3 DNA sequence: TGTGCCAGCAGTGCAGCGGGGAGCACAGATACGCAGTATTTT. It yields the protein CASSAAGSTDTQYF.